The clone carrying this TCR beta chain has just one count. Its specificity is unknown. Germline CDR1 SGHAT, CDR2 FQDESV (reference sequence). Trimming pared 5 bases from V and 5 bases from J, leaving 7 bases between. The CDR3 has 12 residues. Replicate PCRs for sorted subsets used about 200 ng DNA; this equaled 30,000 to 35,000 T cell genomes. The repertoire was sequenced with immunoSEQ multiplex PCR; TCRdb's copy has only in-frame clones and lacks some. This sample has over 2 million clones, with around 96% found just once. This entry is derived from a study of shared clonotypes between healthy human individuals. Study-wide results and limits: For naive CD4 cells, approximately 4.8% of clonotypes were shared across a few donors.

Selected positively for CCR7 and CD45RO-negative, naive CD8 cells excluded terminally differentiated effector memory CD45RA+ cells. The clonotype comes from a man younger than 35 in good health. Sequencing used naive CD8+ T cells sorted from blood. The V call is TRBV11-1, the J call TRBJ2-1; a weak D match, TRBD1 (6 bases). The CDR3, as DNA: TGTGCCAGCAGCGGGGGCCACAATGAGCAGTTCTTC. Translating gives CASSGGHNEQFF.